This T cell receptor (beta chain) is drawn from a study of blood T cell repertoires in COVID-19. As for the study in general: PBMCs, B-cell-depleted T cells, or T cells provided the cDNA or gDNA that made up the material.

The repertoire was sequenced with immunoSEQ multiplex PCR; TCRdb's copy has only in-frame clones and lacks some. Counted here are approximately 300,000 clones, over 75% occurring once; the ten biggest clones make up 4.3%. The J segment lost 10 bases and the V segment lost 5 bases, leaving 6 bases of the junction unmatched. Germline V gives CDR1 SNHLY, CDR2 FYNNEI. The CDR3 consists of 14 residues. The sample taken for sequencing was PBMCs or T cells enriched from blood (not recorded which). The source is a woman aged 25 to 39 who had recovered from COVID-19. This chain connects TRBV2 to TRBJ1-6; 9 bases are shared with TRBD1. The CDR3 DNA reads as TGTGCCAGCAGTTTAACAGGGGGCGACTCACCCCTCCACTTT. Translating it yields CASSLTGGDSPLHF.